The 2 T cell receptor beta chains below all came from one sample that was sequenced in a study of control samples from healthy donors and cancer patients. Generated by immunoSEQ multiplex PCR, the TCRdb table keeps only in-frame clones and is missing some. This table has more than 95,000 clones, 90% to 95% appearing once. Sequencing was done on a sample of blood. The receptors stem from a man aged 18 to 30 in good health.

Only one count was recorded for this clone. The rearrangement uses TRBV10-1 and TRBJ2-7; 13 bases are shared with TRBD2. Germline values: CDR1 WNHNN, CDR2 SYGVQD (reference sequence). This CDR3 comprises 15 residues. With V trimmed by 6 bases and J by 5 bases, 7 bases remained unmatched. The CDR3 sequence is CASRPFTSGRDEQYF. DNA of the CDR3: TGCGCCAGCAGGCCCTTCACTAGCGGGAGGGACGAGCAGTACTTC.

V is TRBV6-4 and J is TRBJ1-1, with 8 nucleotides matching TRBD1. V lost 5 bases to trimming and J lost 5 bases; unmatched junction nucleotides: 10. CDR3 length: 15 amino acids. CDR1 is MRHNA, CDR2 SNTAGT, per germline. CDR3 DNA: TGTGCCAGCAGTAAGAAAACAGGGGGAGGAACTGAAGCTTTCTTT. Translating it yields CASSKKTGGGTEAFF.